The next 23 T cell receptor beta chains were all read from a single sample in a study of long-term antiretroviral therapy in people with HIV. Version v3.0 of the immunoSEQ assay ran at survey level. Here immunoSEQ multiplex PCR was the method, and the copy in TCRdb shows in-frame clones only, minus some. Among approximately 25,000 clones listed, 86% were seen once. The source was unsorted PBMCs, collected 1.2 years after starting antiretroviral therapy. Every receptor here comes from a man aged 45-60 years with HIV.

The chain links TRBV11-2 to TRBJ1-3; tentative D call: TRBD1 (6 bases). The germline V gene has CDR1 SGHAT and CDR2 FQNNGV. Between the trimmed V and J ends, which lost 2 bases and 1 base, there was a span of 21 bases. The CDR3 consists of 19 residues. The CDR3 reads CASSLFLRAKGGSGNTIYF. For the CDR3, the DNA is TGTGCCAGCAGCTTATTCCTAAGGGCCAAGGGGGGATCTGGAAACACCATATATTTT.

V usage is TRBV30 and J usage is TRBJ2-1; 7 bases agree with TRBD1. The V gene end was trimmed by 6 bases and the J gene end by 2 bases; junction bases not matched to a gene: 7. Germline CDR1 GTSNPN, CDR2 SVGIG (reference sequence). The CDR3 loop spans 14 amino acids. The CDR3 reads CACTTGLTYNEQFF. The CDR3 DNA reads as TGTGCCTGTACGACAGGGCTTACCTACAATGAGCAGTTCTTC.

The rearrangement uses TRBV7-2 and TRBJ1-1; unclear D gene. This CDR3 has 13 residues. V was pared by 5 bases and J by 1 base, with 8 bases between. CDR1 is SGHTA and CDR2 is FQGNSA in the germline V gene. The CDR3 loop is CASSHRKNTEAFF. Written as DNA, the CDR3 is TGTGCCAGCAGCCACCGGAAGAACACTGAAGCTTTCTTT.

The rearrangement joins TRBV5-6 to TRBJ1-5; TRBD1 is a possible D gene (6 bases). From germline, CDR1 is SGHDT and CDR2 YYEEEE. The CDR3 totals 14 residues. Trimming took 1 base from V and 4 from J, leaving 9 bases between them. The chain's CDR3 is CASSLFQGNQPQHF. The CDR3 DNA sequence: TGTGCCAGCAGCTTGTTCCAGGGGAATCAGCCCCAGCATTTT.

The chain carries TRBV5-4 and TRBJ1-1; TRBD1 is a possible D gene (6 bases). CDR1 is SGHNT and CDR2 is YYREEE in the germline V gene (reference sequence). V shed 4 bases and J shed 4 bases, with 17 bases lying between them. CDR3 length equals 15 residues. The CDR3 loop reads CASSAHRERSTEAFF. The CDR3 bases are TGTGCCAGCAGCGCACACAGGGAGAGGAGCACTGAAGCTTTCTTT.

The rearrangement links TRBV14 to TRBJ2-2; D is unresolved. CDR1 SGHDN and CDR2 FVKESK come from the germline V gene. The germline V and J ends were trimmed by 1 base and 1 base, with 7 bases remaining between them. The CDR3 is 15 residues long. The CDR3 DNA sequence: TGTGCCAGCAGCCAAGGTCAAAAGAACACCGGGGAGCTGTTTTTT. Translation: CASSQGQKNTGELFF.

The chain joins TRBV28 to TRBJ2-2; the D call may be TRBD1 or TRBD2 (5 bases each). The germline gives CDR1 MDHEN, CDR2 SYDVKM. Trimming shortened V by 8 bases and J by 7 bases, and 17 bases separated the two germline ends. CDR3 size: 14 residues. In nucleotides, the CDR3 is TGTGCCAGCCGCCCCCACACGAGGGGCGGGGAGCTGTTTTTT. Translated: CASRPHTRGGELFF.

The chain recombines TRBV5-1 with TRBJ2-7, with a weak D call TRBD1 (6 bases). Trimming took 0 bases from V and 2 from J, leaving 12 bases between them. This CDR3 has 15 amino acids. Germline V gene data show CDR1 as SGHRS and CDR2 as YFSETQ. The CDR3 region is CASSLGGGATYEQYF. The CDR3 coding sequence is TGCGCCAGCAGCTTGGGAGGGGGTGCTACCTACGAGCAGTACTTC.

The chain carries TRBV2 and TRBJ1-5; TRBD1 agrees at 9 bases. The J segment lost 5 bases and the V segment lost 8 bases, leaving 4 bases of the junction unmatched. The CDR3 spans 13 residues. Germline assignment: CDR1 SNHLY and CDR2 FYNNEI. CDR3 nucleotide sequence: TGTGCCAGCGGCGGGACAGGGCATCAGCCCCAGCATTTT. Its protein product is CASGGTGHQPQHF.

This clone was seen only once. The genes are TRBV2 and TRBJ2-3; 9 bases are a match to TRBD1. Trimming at V came to 6 bases and at J to 1 base, leaving 8 bases not matched to a gene. Germline CDR1 is SNHLY and CDR2 is FYNNEI. CDR3 size: 16 residues. CDR3 sequence reads: CASRKQGAVGTDTQYF. CDR3 sequence (DNA): TGTGCCAGCAGGAAACAGGGGGCGGTTGGCACAGATACGCAGTATTTT.

The rearrangement joins TRBV18 to TRBJ2-1; 7 nucleotides align to TRBD2. From germline, CDR1 is KGHSH and CDR2 LQKENI. The CDR3 contains 11 residues. The V and J ends lost 6 bases and 10 bases, in that order; junction bases with no gene match: 3. The CDR3 sequence is CASSGGEEQFF. Here the CDR3 DNA reads TGTGCCAGCTCGGGAGGGGAGGAGCAGTTCTTC.

This clone has a handful of counts. The rearrangement uses TRBV13 and TRBJ2-7; D is perhaps TRBD2 (6 bases). The CDR3 runs 15 residues. Per germline, CDR1 PRHDT and CDR2 FYEKMQ (reference sequence). V was clipped by 0 bases and J by 1 base, with 10 bases between them. Written as DNA, the CDR3 is TGTGCCAGCAGCTTAGGTCCCGGGACTTCCTACGAGCAGTACTTC. Residues: CASSLGPGTSYEQYF.

The chain joins TRBV10-2 to TRBJ1-1, with unresolved D. The CDR3 is made up of 13 amino acids. The V gene lost 4 bases and the J gene lost 3 bases, with 9 bases spanning the gap. CDR1 is WSHSY and CDR2 is SAAADI in the germline V gene. As DNA, the CDR3 is TGCGCCAGCAGTGTTCTGGACTACACTGAAGCTTTCTTT. Translated: CASSVLDYTEAFF.

J is TRBJ2-5 and V is TRBV5-1, with TRBD1 matching 11 bases. The CDR3 contains 14 residues. CDR1 is SGHRS and CDR2 is YFSETQ in the germline V gene. With 4 bases clipped from V and 5 bases from J, the junction kept 4 bases outside the gene matches. CDR3 amino acids: CASSLGQGGETQYF. CDR3 in DNA: TGCGCCAGCAGCCTGGGACAGGGGGGGGAGACCCAGTACTTC.

The chain is built from TRBV2 and TRBJ2-1; weak D call: TRBD1 (6 bases). The length of the CDR3 is 15 residues. CDR1 is SNHLY, CDR2 FYNNEI, per germline. Trimming shortened V by 6 bases and J by 3 bases, and 15 bases separated the two germline ends. The CDR3: CASSYRESIYNEQFF. The DNA of the CDR3 is TGTGCCAGCAGCTACAGGGAAAGTATCTACAATGAGCAGTTCTTC.

This clone appeared once. This chain joins TRBV11-2 and TRBJ2-6, with D tentatively TRBD1 (6 bases). The CDR3 contains 16 residues. Per germline, CDR1 SGHAT and CDR2 FQNNGV. V was cut by 3 bases and J by 6 bases, with 15 bases left in between. The CDR3: CASSFYDRSMANVLTF. The CDR3 DNA sequence: TGTGCCAGCAGCTTCTACGACAGGTCGATGGCCAACGTCCTGACTTTC. The full variable domain, rest sourced from reference TRBV11-2 and TRBJ2-6, is EAGVAQSPRYKIIEKRQSVAFWCNPISGHATLYWYQQILGQGPKLLIQFQNNGVVDDSQLPKDRFSAERLKGVDSTLKIQPAKLEDSAVYLCASSFYDRSMANVLTFGAGSRLTVL.

This chain connects TRBV9 to TRBJ1-4; D call uncertain. CDR3 length: 15 amino acids. V was pared by 5 bases and J by 1 base, with 12 bases between. CDR1 SGDLS and CDR2 YYNGEE come from the germline V gene. The CDR3 DNA reads TGTGCCAGCAGTCGGACGACCGGAACTAATGAAAAACTGTTTTTT. Protein: CASSRTTGTNEKLFF.

V and J are TRBV11-2 and TRBJ2-6, with D possibly matching TRBD1 (5 bases). This CDR3 has 15 residues. The germline CDR1 and CDR2 sequences are SGHAT and FQNNGV. V was shortened by 5 bases and J by 4 bases, with 12 bases between the two germline ends. CDR3 DNA sequence: TGTGCCAGCAGCCCCCCAGGGTCCGGGGCCAACGTCCTGACTTTC. Translated, it gives CASSPPGSGANVLTF.

The chain carries TRBV30 and TRBJ2-1, with 7 bases aligning to TRBD2. Germline V gene lookup returns CDR1 GTSNPN and CDR2 SVGIG (reference sequence). The CDR3 loop spans 19 amino acids. V lost 2 bases to trimming and J lost 7 bases; unmatched junction nucleotides: 23. In DNA form, the CDR3 reads TGTGCCTGGAGTCGTAGTCGGGCGGTCGGCGGGGGTACTAAGAATGAGCAGTTCTTC. It specifies CAWSRSRAVGGGTKNEQFF.

The chain carries TRBV5-8 and TRBJ1-3; D not resolved. The ends were cut back, 4 bases at V and 0 bases at J, with 14 bases in the middle. Germline V lookup: CDR1 SGHTS, CDR2 YDEGEE. This CDR3 region has 16 residues. In DNA form, the CDR3 reads TGTGCCAGCAGCGCCATTGGGCAGTACTCTGGAAACACCATATATTTT. It translates to CASSAIGQYSGNTIYF.

The chain couples TRBV4-1 to TRBJ2-2, with D maybe TRBD2 (7 bases). Trimming cost V 0 bases and J 3 bases, with 11 bases left between them. CDR1 and CDR2 (germline): MGHRA, YSYEKL. This CDR3 is 16 amino acids long. CDR3 coding DNA: TGCGCCAGCAGCCAAGAAGGGGGGGCGGACACCGGGGAGCTGTTTTTT. Translating it yields CASSQEGGADTGELFF.

The chain links TRBV6-6 to TRBJ2-5; 7 bases are shared with TRBD2. The V gene end was trimmed by 7 bases and the J gene end by 4 bases; junction bases not matched to a gene: 12. This CDR3 is 15 amino acids long. CDR1 and CDR2 (germline): MNHNY, SVGAGI (reference sequence). Here the CDR3 reads CASTGDYKGGETQYF. The CDR3 DNA reads TGTGCCAGCACTGGGGACTACAAAGGTGGAGAGACCCAGTACTTC.

This chain connects TRBV5-3 to TRBJ2-7, with a tentative D call TRBD1 (6 bases). TRBV5-3 is flagged as an ORF with uncertain function. The CDR3 is 13 residues long. V dropped 8 bases and J dropped 7 bases, with 19 bases sitting between them. The DNA of the CDR3 is TGTGCCAGCGCGACAGGAAGGGGGTGGGAGCAGTACTTC. Translated, it gives CASATGRGWEQYF.